This T cell receptor beta chain is drawn from a study of cytomegalovirus exposure and HLA in healthy donors. Everyone who donated was a healthy bone marrow donor. About this clone: The target antigen is unknown. At one boundary the junction diverges from the germline segment, which might be a read error.

PCR involved 60 Vbeta and 13 Jbeta primers. TCRdb's copy holds only in-frame clones and misses some; the assay was immunoSEQ multiplex PCR. This table has about 180,000 clones, roughly 80% appearing once. Study results and limitations: CMV serostatus was the only recorded immune exposure for donors. Within an earlier analysis, most TCR beta V segments proved productive either about 90% or about 30% of the time.

Per germline, CDR1 SEHNR and CDR2 FQNEAQ (reference sequence). The CDR3 has 15 residues. Source material: PBMCs. The TCR originated in a man aged 25-45 years in good health and CMV-seropositive. The chain is built from TRBV7-9 and TRBJ1-4, with a weak D call TRBD1 (6 bases). The CDR3 coding sequence is TGTTCCAGCAGCTTAGTGGACAGTCTTAATGAAAAACTGTTTTTT. It yields the protein CSSSLVDSLNEKLFF.